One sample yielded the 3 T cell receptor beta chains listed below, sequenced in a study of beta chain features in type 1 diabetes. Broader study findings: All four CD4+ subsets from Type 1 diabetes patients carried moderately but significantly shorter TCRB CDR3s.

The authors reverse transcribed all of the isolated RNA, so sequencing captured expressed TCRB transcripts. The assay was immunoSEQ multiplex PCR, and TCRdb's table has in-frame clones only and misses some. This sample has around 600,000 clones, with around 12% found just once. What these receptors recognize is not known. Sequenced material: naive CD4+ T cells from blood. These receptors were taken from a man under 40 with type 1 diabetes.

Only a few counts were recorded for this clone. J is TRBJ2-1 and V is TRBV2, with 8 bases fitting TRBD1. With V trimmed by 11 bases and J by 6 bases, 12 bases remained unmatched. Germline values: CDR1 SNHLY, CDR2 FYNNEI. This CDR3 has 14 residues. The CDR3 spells CAGRDRTPSNEQFF. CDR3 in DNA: TGTGCCGGCCGGGACAGGACCCCTAGCAATGAGCAGTTCTTC.

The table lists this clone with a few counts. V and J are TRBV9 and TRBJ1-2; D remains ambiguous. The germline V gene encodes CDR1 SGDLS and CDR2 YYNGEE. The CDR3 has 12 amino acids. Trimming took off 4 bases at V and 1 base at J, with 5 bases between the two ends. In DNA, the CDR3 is TGTGCCAGCAGCACCATTAACTATGGCTACACCTTC. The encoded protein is CASSTINYGYTF.

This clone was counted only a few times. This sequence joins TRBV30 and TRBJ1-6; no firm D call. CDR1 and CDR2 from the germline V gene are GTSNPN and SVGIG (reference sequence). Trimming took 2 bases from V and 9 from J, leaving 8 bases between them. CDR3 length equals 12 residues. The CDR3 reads CAWSPVGSPLHF. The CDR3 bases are TGTGCCTGGAGTCCGGTGGGTTCACCCCTCCACTTT.